This T cell receptor (beta chain) came from a study of stem cell transplantation in POMP-related autoinflammatory disease (dated by TCRdb to 2020 to 2023). Turning to the overall study: The study hypothesis was that defective thymoproteasomes impair MHC class I-dependent CD8+ T-cell differentiation and positive selection, which skews the TRB repertoire. Prior to transplant, the patients had CD4+ naive T-cell skewing, low CD8+ T-cell proportions, and decreased T-cell cytokine secretion. Through one year post-transplant, neutrophils and platelets showed 100% donor engraftment on DNA chimerism analysis. To find out how POMP deficiency affects T-cell receptor beta repertoire diversity and CDR3 characteristics, high-throughput TRB sequencing was used.

What this sample's time point label stands for: after hematopoietic stem cell transplant. PRAID was characterized by prominent immunodeficiency alongside autoinflammation. Before TRB sequencing, the T-cell subsets, namely conventional T cells, CD8+ T cells, regulatory T cells, and T follicular helper cells, were sorted. Of note for this clone: This clone's antigen is unknown. Base qualities were left out, and no much larger clone turns up one base away.

The germline V gene encodes CDR1 MNHNY and CDR2 SVGAGI (reference sequence). V ends up 6 bases short and J 8 bases short, with an unmatched junction base count of 11. The CDR3, cysteine through phenylalanine, is 14 amino acids long. The only DNA kept is the CDR3, 42 bases in frame from the first base. Summary of the overall study and its limitations: A trend toward lower TRB diversity and higher clonality was observed in PRAID patients across all analyzed T-cell subsets. PRAID patients showed a restricted number of unique TRB V-J gene pairings. In PRAID patients, the trend toward increased clonality and lower diversity reached statistical significance only for regulatory T cells.

The library was made by the immunoSEQ multiplex PCR assay. Turning to the authors' computational methods: Shannon entropy, which takes clonal size distribution into account, was used to quantify repertoire diversity. The Gini-Simpson index (Simpson_1-D) was used to measure inequality of clonotype distribution. The clones in this table, taken by TCRdb from immuneACCESS, are in-frame only. Not every clone is retained; where verified, under half of the shortfall comes from an unresolved V gene, and the cause of the rest is unknown. D and trimming come from the DNA, and the V and J calls and clone size come from that table. The sample has about 68,000 clones on record, approximately 91% of them singletons. The ten largest account for 0.5% to 0.75% of the sample.

The rearrangement combines TRBV6-6 with TRBJ1-2; TRBD1 fits 8 bases in the junction. The source is a human patient with POMP-related autoinflammation and immune dysregulation (PRAID). Donor T cells from the graft may be present among the T cells after a transplant. The sample here was CD4+ T cells from PBMCs, taken after stem cell transplantation. The CDR3 protein sequence reads: CASSLGTGQVGYTF. The DNA is as follows: TGTGCCAGCAGCCTTGGGACGGGACAGGTCGGCTACACCTTC.